This record covers a single TCR beta chain. The sample comes from a study of cytomegalovirus exposure and HLA in healthy donors. The CDR3 extends over 13 amino acids. Germline trimming cut 2 bases from V and 4 bases from J; bases unmatched to any gene: 5. Germline CDR1 reads GTSNPN; CDR2 reads SVGIG (reference sequence). Both 60 Vbeta primers and 13 Jbeta primers went into the PCR. Clones were sequenced by immunoSEQ multiplex PCR, and TCRdb holds only the in-frame ones, with some missing. Of about 90,000 clones in the sample, about three quarters were seen once. This chain uses TRBV30 with TRBJ2-7; 7 positions match TRBD2. This TCR was recovered from a boy aged 5-17 years in good health and CMV-seronegative. What was sequenced was PBMCs. CDR3 DNA sequence: TGTGCCTGGAGTACACTAGCGAGGTACGAGCAGTACTTC. This encodes CAWSTLARYEQYF. Full variable domain (outside the CDR3, taken from reference TRBV30 and TRBJ2-7): SQTIHQWPATLVQPVGSPLSLECTVEGTSNPNLYWYRQAAGRGLQLLFYSVGIGQISSEVPQNLSASRPQDRQFILSSKKLLLSDSGFYLCAWSTLARYEQYFGPGTRLTVT.